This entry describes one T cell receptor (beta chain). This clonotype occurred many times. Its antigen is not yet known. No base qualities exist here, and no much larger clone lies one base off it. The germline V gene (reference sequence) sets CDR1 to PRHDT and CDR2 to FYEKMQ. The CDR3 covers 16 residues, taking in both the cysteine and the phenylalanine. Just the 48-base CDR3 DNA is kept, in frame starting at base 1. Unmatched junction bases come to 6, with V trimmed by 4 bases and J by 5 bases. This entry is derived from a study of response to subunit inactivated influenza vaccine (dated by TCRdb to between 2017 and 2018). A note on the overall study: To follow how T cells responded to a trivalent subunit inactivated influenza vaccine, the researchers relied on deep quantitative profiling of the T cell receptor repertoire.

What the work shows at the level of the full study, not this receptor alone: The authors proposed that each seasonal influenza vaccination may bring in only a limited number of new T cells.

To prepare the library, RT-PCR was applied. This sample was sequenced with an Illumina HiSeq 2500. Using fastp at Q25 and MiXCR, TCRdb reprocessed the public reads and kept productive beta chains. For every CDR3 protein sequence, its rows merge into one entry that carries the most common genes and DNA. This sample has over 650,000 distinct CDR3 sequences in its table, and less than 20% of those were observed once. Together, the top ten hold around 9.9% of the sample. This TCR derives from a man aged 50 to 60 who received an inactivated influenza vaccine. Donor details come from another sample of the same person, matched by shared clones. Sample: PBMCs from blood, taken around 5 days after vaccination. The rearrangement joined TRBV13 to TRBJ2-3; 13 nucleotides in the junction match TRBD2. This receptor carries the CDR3 CASSSLLAGGQDTQYF. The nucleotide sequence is TGTGCCAGCAGCTCCCTACTAGCGGGGGGGCAAGATACGCAGTATTTT.